The 27 T cell receptor beta chains given below trace back to one sample, sequenced in a study of blood T cell repertoires in COVID-19. Repertoires were generated with immunoSEQ multiplex PCR, while TCRdb's copy carries only in-frame clones and drops some. Among around 190,000 clones, about 81% were seen once, and the ten largest hold about 7.8%. Material: peripheral blood. These receptors were collected from a woman aged 55-69 years with COVID-19, enrolled during active disease.

The rearrangement uses TRBV6-2 or TRBV6-3 and TRBJ2-4, with a possible D match to TRBD2 (5 bases). There are 18 residues in the CDR3. Germline lookup yields CDR1 MNHEY and CDR2 SVGEGT. V was shortened by 0 bases and J by 0 bases, with 15 bases between the two germline ends. The CDR3 spells CASSYSLPAVIAKNIQYF. The CDR3 region has the DNA TGTGCCAGCAGTTACTCGCTTCCAGCGGTAATAGCCAAAAACATTCAGTACTTC.

The V call is TRBV28, the J call TRBJ1-2, with D maybe TRBD1 (5 bases). The V gene lost 8 bases and the J gene lost 2 bases, with 15 bases spanning the gap. This CDR3 has 14 amino acids. Germline CDR1 reads MDHEN; CDR2 reads SYDVKM. Written as DNA, the CDR3 is TGTGCCAGCGGTTACATGACAGCCAACTATGGCTACACCTTC. This translates into CASGYMTANYGYTF.

This sequence joins TRBV28 and TRBJ2-3, with 10 bases that match TRBD2. The CDR3 sequence is 18 residues long. V gave up 4 bases and J gave up 6 bases; unmatched junction bases: 16. Germline loops: CDR1 MDHEN, CDR2 SYDVKM. This CDR3 is CASSSSGRSGRALDTQYF. The CDR3, as DNA: TGTGCCAGCAGTTCGTCGGGACGGAGCGGGAGGGCCTTGGATACGCAGTATTTT.

The chain links TRBV6-5 to TRBJ1-1; a weak D match, TRBD1 (5 bases). There are 13 residues in the CDR3. V was pared by 6 bases and J by 7 bases, with 15 bases between. CDR1 is MNHEY, CDR2 SVGAGI, per germline. The CDR3: CASRPRADGEAFF. CDR3 DNA sequence: TGTGCCAGCAGACCCAGGGCAGACGGTGAAGCTTTCTTT.

This clone showed up just a few times. This chain uses TRBV18 with TRBJ1-6; D is unresolved. The germline gives CDR1 KGHSH, CDR2 LQKENI. V was clipped by 4 bases and J by 7 bases, with 14 bases between them. This CDR3 comprises 15 residues. CDR3 in amino acids: CASSLYSVANSPLHF. DNA for the CDR3: TGTGCCAGCTCACTTTATTCGGTCGCCAATTCACCCCTCCACTTT. Filled out from reference TRBV18 and TRBJ1-6, the complete variable domain reads NAGVMQNPRHLVRRRGQEARLRCSPMKGHSHVYWYRQLPEEGLKFMVYLQKENIIDESGMPKERFSAEFPKEGPSILRIQQVVRGDSAAYFCASSLYSVANSPLHFGNGTRLTVT.

This clone was counted between two and nine times. The chain has TRBV7-2 and TRBJ1-1, with 7 bases that match TRBD1. With 5 bases clipped from V and 5 bases from J, the junction kept 11 bases outside the gene matches. CDR3 length: 15 amino acids. Germline V lookup: CDR1 SGHTA, CDR2 FQGNSA. Here the CDR3 reads CASSRGPTGSTEAFF. The CDR3 nucleotides are TGTGCCAGCAGCAGGGGACCGACAGGGTCTACTGAAGCTTTCTTT.

The rearrangement links TRBV28 to TRBJ1-1, with D perhaps TRBD1 (5 bases). Trimming left V 1 base short and J 1 base short, with 10 bases between. CDR1 is MDHEN, CDR2 SYDVKM, per germline. The CDR3 length is 15 residues. This CDR3 reads CASSLSRVPNTEAFF. The CDR3 nucleotides read TGTGCCAGCAGTTTATCCAGGGTACCGAACACTGAAGCTTTCTTT.

The rearrangement uses TRBV10-1 and TRBJ1-1; D is unclear. CDR1 and CDR2 from the germline V gene are WNHNN and SYGVQD (reference sequence). This CDR3 is built from 16 residues. Trimming left V 3 bases short and J 3 bases short, with 17 bases between. CDR3: CASSDTLQRSDTEAFF. CDR3 sequence (DNA): TGCGCCAGCAGTGACACCTTACAGCGGTCGGACACTGAAGCTTTCTTT.

V usage is TRBV6-5 and J usage is TRBJ2-1, with D possibly TRBD1 on 6 matching bases. Deletions cut 4 bases from V and 2 bases from J, with 15 bases between. The CDR3 runs to 16 residues. Germline CDR1 MNHEY, CDR2 SVGAGI. This chain's CDR3 is CASSSTRQVTYNEQFF. CDR3 nucleotides: TGTGCCAGCAGTTCAACCCGACAGGTAACCTACAATGAGCAGTTCTTC.

This chain joins TRBV5-1 and TRBJ2-1, with D possibly matching TRBD2 (5 bases). Germline V gives CDR1 SGHRS, CDR2 YFSETQ. With 7 bases removed from V and 6 bases from J, the gap between germline ends came to 14 bases. The CDR3 runs 13 residues. The CDR3 sequence is CASEDPGGNEQFF. The CDR3 coding sequence is TGCGCCAGCGAGGATCCCGGAGGCAATGAGCAGTTCTTC.

The gene calls are TRBV11-2 and TRBJ2-3; 10 nucleotides line up with TRBD2. With V trimmed by 1 base and J by 7 bases, 11 bases remained unmatched. The CDR3 contains 17 residues. Germline assignment: CDR1 SGHAT and CDR2 FQNNGV. The CDR3 coding sequence is TGTGCCAGCAGCTTAGGGGAGACTAGCGGGTACCTTAATACGCAGTATTTT. The encoded protein is CASSLGETSGYLNTQYF.

The chain uses TRBV7-2 and TRBJ2-3, with D perhaps matching TRBD2 (6 bases). The CDR3 runs 14 residues. V lost 3 bases and J 5 bases, leaving 12 bases between the germline ends. Germline CDR1 reads SGHTA; CDR2 reads FQGNSA. CDR3 nucleotides: TGTGCCAGCAGCTTTTCGGGAGCGGGAGATACGCAGTATTTT. It translates to CASSFSGAGDTQYF.

The chain links TRBV3-1 (or the pseudogene TRBV3-2) to TRBJ2-7; 10 bases fit TRBD2. The CDR3 is made up of 15 amino acids. CDR1 and CDR2 (germline): LGHDT, YNNKEL (reference sequence). V lost 5 bases and J lost 3; bases outside the gene matches: 7. CDR3 amino acids: CASSFGLAEGYEQYF. Here the CDR3 DNA reads TGTGCCAGCAGCTTTGGACTAGCGGAGGGCTACGAGCAGTACTTC.

This clone was observed once. The chain carries TRBV2 and TRBJ2-7, with 7 bases identical to TRBD2. This CDR3 contains 15 residues. The V and J ends lost 5 bases and 1 base, in that order; junction bases with no gene match: 8. Germline values: CDR1 SNHLY, CDR2 FYNNEI. The DNA for the CDR3 is TGTGCCAGCAGTCCGTGGGGAGGGCCTTCCTACGAGCAGTACGTC. The encoded protein is CASSPWGGPSYEQYV.

The rearrangement links TRBV5-1 to TRBJ1-2, with 9 positions matching TRBD1. The junction had 0 bases not matched to a gene; V was cut back by 3 bases and J by 3 bases. CDR1 is SGHRS and CDR2 is YFSETQ in the germline V gene. This CDR3 comprises 13 residues. The CDR3 region is CASSWDRDYGYTF. As DNA, the CDR3 is TGCGCCAGCAGCTGGGACAGGGACTATGGCTACACCTTC.

J is TRBJ1-2 and V is TRBV5-1; D gene unclear. The CDR3 consists of 13 residues. Per germline, CDR1 SGHRS and CDR2 YFSETQ. V was shortened by 2 bases and J by 5 bases, with 10 bases between the two germline ends. The CDR3 here is CASSFEVGYGYTF. CDR3 nucleotides: TGCGCCAGCAGCTTCGAGGTAGGATATGGCTACACCTTC.

The chain couples TRBV20-1 to TRBJ2-1, with 8 bases lining up with TRBD2. Germline V gives CDR1 DFQATT, CDR2 SNEGSKA (reference sequence). J gave up 0 bases and V 3 bases, and 7 bases lay outside the gene matches. The CDR3 is 16 residues long. The CDR3 DNA reads TGCAGTGCTAGTGGGGTAGCGGGAAGCTCCTACAATGAGCAGTTCTTC. The encoded protein is CSASGVAGSSYNEQFF.

In its sample, this clone was seen a few times. This chain's CDR3 is CSVEDPRGNRAQAPQFF. The CDR3 DNA follows: TGCAGCGTTGAAGACCCACGGGGGAACCGGGCTCAAGCCCCGCAGTTCTTC. The chain has TRBV29-1 and TRBJ2-1, with a possible D match to TRBD2 (6 bases). The CDR3 is 17 residues long. The germline V and J ends were trimmed by 0 bases and 12 bases, with 27 bases remaining between them. Germline values: CDR1 SQVTM, CDR2 ANQGSEA.

This clone came up once. This chain uses TRBV5-1 with TRBJ2-7; 10 nucleotides line up with TRBD2. J lost 6 bases, V lost 0 bases, and 6 bases had no gene match. Germline CDR1 reads SGHRS; CDR2 reads YFSETQ. The CDR3 spans 15 residues. DNA of the CDR3: TGCGCCAGCAGCTTGGAGCTAGCGGGAGTATCCGAGCAGTACTTC. This gives the protein CASSLELAGVSEQYF.

This chain uses TRBV10-1 with TRBJ1-2; possible D gene TRBD1, 5 bases. Trimming left V 2 bases short and J 7 bases short, with 11 bases between. This CDR3 spans 13 amino acids. Germline loops: CDR1 WNHNN, CDR2 SYGVQD (reference sequence). The CDR3 nucleotides are TGCGCCAGCAGTGAGGGGCGGCAGGGTGGCTACACCTTC. Its protein product is CASSEGRQGGYTF.

The chain links TRBV7-9 to TRBJ2-1; 9 positions agree with TRBD2. The V and J ends lost 4 bases and 5 bases, in that order; junction bases with no gene match: 6. The CDR3 spans 15 residues. Germline lookup yields CDR1 SEHNR and CDR2 FQNEAQ (reference sequence). The CDR3 sequence is CASSSGLAGHNEQFF. DNA for the CDR3: TGTGCCAGCAGCTCAGGCCTAGCGGGGCACAATGAGCAGTTCTTC.

J is TRBJ1-6 and V is TRBV10-3, with TRBD1 identical over 7 bases. Germline assignment: CDR1 ENHRY and CDR2 SYGVKD. The CDR3 is 15 amino acids. The trim removed 3 bases at V and 7 bases at J, leaving 6 bases unmatched. Here the CDR3 reads CAISDRGGQNSPLHF. The CDR3 region has the DNA TGTGCCATCAGTGACCGAGGGGGCCAGAATTCACCCCTCCACTTT.

The chain couples TRBV30 to TRBJ1-2; 7 bases are a match to TRBD1. The J segment lost 4 bases and the V segment lost 4 bases, leaving 6 bases of the junction unmatched. There are 13 residues in the CDR3. The germline gives CDR1 GTSNPN, CDR2 SVGIG (reference sequence). In DNA, the CDR3 is TGTGCCTGGATGGCAGGGGGAGGCTATGGCTACACCTTC. Amino acids: CAWMAGGGYGYTF.

This clone occurred a few times. In DNA form, the CDR3 reads TGTGCCAGCAGTTTCAGGGCTCAGTCACCCCTCCACTTT. Protein product: CASSFRAQSPLHF. The chain uses TRBV27 and TRBJ1-6, with a weak D call TRBD1 (5 bases). Germline CDR1 is MNHEY and CDR2 is SMNVEV (reference sequence). V was shortened by 3 bases and J by 10 bases, with 10 bases between the two germline ends. CDR3 length: 13 amino acids.

The J gene is TRBJ1-4, the V gene TRBV25-1, with D hard to call. Trimming shortened V by 0 bases and J by 3 bases, and 8 bases separated the two germline ends. The CDR3 runs to 15 residues. Germline V gives CDR1 MGHDK, CDR2 SYGVNS. Here the CDR3 reads CASSEYLGANEKLFF. As DNA, the CDR3 is TGTGCCAGCAGTGAATACTTGGGAGCTAATGAAAAACTGTTTTTT.

The chain's CDR3 is CASSTGSYNEQFF. The CDR3 DNA reads TGTGCCAGCAGTACTGGCTCCTACAATGAGCAGTTCTTC. The chain carries TRBV7-3 and TRBJ2-1; D unclear. Germline CDR1 reads SGHTA; CDR2 reads FQGTGA. The ends were cut back, 6 bases at V and 0 bases at J, with 6 bases in the middle. This CDR3 has 13 amino acids.

The chain carries TRBV19 and TRBJ2-5, with TRBD2 as a possible D gene (5 bases). CDR3 size: 14 residues. Germline CDR1 LNHDA, CDR2 SQIVND (reference sequence). V was shortened by 10 bases and J by 4 bases, with 19 bases between the two germline ends. The CDR3 protein is CATQRDPRGETQYF. CDR3 DNA sequence: TGTGCCACCCAGAGAGACCCACGGGGAGAGACCCAGTACTTC.